A single sample is the source of the 4 T cell receptor beta chains below, sequenced in a study of T cell repertoires in cytomegalovirus infection. TCRdb independently ran MiXCR on the reads; one entry per CDR3 protein. The sample yields a few hundred thousand distinct CDR3 sequences, roughly 9.5% seen once. The specimen was PBMCs. The receptors were gathered from a human donor in good health (CMV status not recorded). Some clones in this sample may be carry-over from other donors' samples.

This clonotype was found many times. The V gene is TRBV24-1, the J gene TRBJ2-3; D is perhaps TRBD1 (5 bases). The length of the CDR3 is 17 residues. Looked up from germline, CDR1 is KGHDR and CDR2 is SFDVKD. V lost 5 bases, J lost 3 bases, and 20 bases lay in between. The CDR3 here is CATSGPRPGKETDTQYF. Written as DNA, the CDR3 is TGTGCCACCAGTGGTCCCCGCCCAGGGAAGGAAACAGATACGCAGTATTTT.

This clonotype was counted a few times. The chain joins TRBV28 to TRBJ2-1; 13 bases align to TRBD2. The V and J ends lost 7 bases and 8 bases, in that order; junction bases with no gene match: 11. The CDR3 covers 16 residues. Germline CDR1 reads MDHEN; CDR2 reads SYDVKM. The CDR3 nucleotides are TGTGCCAGCAAAACTAGCGGGAGGGCCCGAGTCGATGAGCAGTTCTTC. Translation gives CASKTSGRARVDEQFF.

The rearrangement uses TRBV4-2 and TRBJ1-6; tentatively, D is TRBD1 (5 bases). The CDR3 consists of 14 residues. Deletions cut 0 bases from V and 6 bases from J, with 6 bases between. Germline assignment: CDR1 LGHNA and CDR2 YNFKEQ. The CDR3 is CASSQEGGNSPLHF. In DNA, the CDR3 is TGTGCCAGCAGCCAAGAGGGGGGTAATTCACCCCTCCACTTT.

This clonotype was observed many times. This chain uses TRBV7-2 with TRBJ2-3; 15 bases align to TRBD2. Unmatched junction bases numbered 7, after V lost 6 bases and J lost 6 bases. Germline V gene data show CDR1 as SGHTA and CDR2 as FQGNSA. The CDR3 spans 16 residues. In DNA, the CDR3 is TGTGCCAGCAGTTCAGGACTAGCGGGAGGGCAGGATACGCAGTATTTT. This sequence encodes CASSSGLAGGQDTQYF.